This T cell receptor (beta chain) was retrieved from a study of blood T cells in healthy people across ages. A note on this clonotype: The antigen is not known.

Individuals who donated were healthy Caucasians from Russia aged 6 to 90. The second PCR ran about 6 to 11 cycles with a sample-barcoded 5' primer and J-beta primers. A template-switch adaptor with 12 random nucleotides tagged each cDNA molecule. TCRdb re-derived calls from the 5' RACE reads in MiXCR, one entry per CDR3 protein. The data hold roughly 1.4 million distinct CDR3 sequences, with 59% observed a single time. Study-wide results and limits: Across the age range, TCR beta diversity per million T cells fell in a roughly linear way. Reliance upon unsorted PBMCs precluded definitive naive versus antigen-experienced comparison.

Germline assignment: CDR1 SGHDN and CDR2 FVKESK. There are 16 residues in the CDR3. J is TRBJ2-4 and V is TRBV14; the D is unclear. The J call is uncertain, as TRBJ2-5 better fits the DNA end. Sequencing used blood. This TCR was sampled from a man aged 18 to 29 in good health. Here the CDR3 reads CASSQPDLGIFETQYF. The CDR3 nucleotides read TGTGCCAGCAGCCAGCCAGACCTTGGGATTTTTGAGACCCAGTACTTC.